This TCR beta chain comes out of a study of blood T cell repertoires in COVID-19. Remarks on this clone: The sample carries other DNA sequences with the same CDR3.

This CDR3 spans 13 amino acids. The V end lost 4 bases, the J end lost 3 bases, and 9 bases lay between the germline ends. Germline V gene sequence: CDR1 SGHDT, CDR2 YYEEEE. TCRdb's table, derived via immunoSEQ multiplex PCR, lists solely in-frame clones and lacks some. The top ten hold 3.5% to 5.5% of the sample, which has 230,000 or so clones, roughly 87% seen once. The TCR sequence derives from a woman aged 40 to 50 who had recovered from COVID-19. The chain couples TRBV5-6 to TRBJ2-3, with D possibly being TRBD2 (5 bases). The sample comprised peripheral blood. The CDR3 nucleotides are TGTGCCAGCAGCCTCTCGGGAACAGATACGCAGTATTTT. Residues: CASSLSGTDTQYF.